These 25 T cell receptor beta chains were sequenced from one sample in a study of monozygotic twins with inflammatory bowel disease. Reprocessing the 5' RACE reads, TCRdb reports a single entry for every CDR3 protein and omits DNA. The specimen's table records about 140,000 distinct CDR3 sequences. The sequenced material came from blood. These receptors were taken from a human donor with ulcerative colitis or Crohn's disease, or a healthy co-twin of an affected twin (not recorded which).

The chain has TRBV7-2 and TRBJ2-7; TCRdb proposes TRBD1, but this gene call is untestable without DNA. Germline CDR1 SGHTA, CDR2 FQGNSA. CDR3 length: 15 residues. The CDR3 region is CASSQHWDRAYEQYF.

The chain is built from TRBV7-9 and TRBJ1-4; TCRdb's D call of TRBD1 is untestable without DNA. Germline CDR1 reads SEHNR; CDR2 reads FQNEAQ (reference sequence). The CDR3 length is 15 residues. The CDR3 sequence is CASSRRAGSGEKLFF.

This rearrangement joins TRBV20-1 to TRBJ1-2; absent DNA, TCRdb's TRBD1 call cannot be checked. CDR3 length: 17 residues. Germline CDR1 reads DFQATT; CDR2 reads SNEGSKA (reference sequence). The CDR3 region is CSARALRPGRPHYGYTF.

This rearrangement joins TRBV7-2 to TRBJ1-2. CDR3 length equals 13 residues. From germline, CDR1 is SGHTA and CDR2 FQGNSA. CDR3 residues: CASNGYLNYGYTF.

This chain connects TRBV20-1 to TRBJ1-1; TCRdb proposes TRBD1, but this gene call is untestable without DNA. The germline CDR1 and CDR2 sequences are DFQATT and SNEGSKA (reference sequence). This CDR3 comprises 17 residues. The CDR3: CSARSGTGQTRPFEAFF.

This chain connects TRBV20-1 to TRBJ1-5; TCRdb indicates TRBD1, and absent DNA this call remains unverified. This CDR3 has 15 amino acids. Germline V gene sequence: CDR1 DFQATT, CDR2 SNEGSKA (reference sequence). The CDR3 spells CSATPTGGLVQPQHF.

The rearrangement links TRBV5-1 to TRBJ2-5; the TRBD1 assignment by TCRdb is unverifiable without DNA. The CDR3 sequence is 15 residues long. Germline V CDR1 and CDR2: SGHRS, YFSETQ. CDR3: CASSDRVPLQETQYF.

This chain uses TRBV20-1 with TRBJ2-3. This CDR3 comprises 11 residues. CDR1 and CDR2 (germline): DFQATT, SNEGSKA (reference sequence). This CDR3 reads CSGRSTDTQYF.

The genes are TRBV4-2 and TRBJ1-1; TCRdb's assignment of TRBD1 cannot be checked, as there is no DNA. CDR1 is LGHNA, CDR2 YNFKEQ, per germline. The CDR3 extends over 13 amino acids. The CDR3 sequence: CASSSGTSTKAFF.

The rearrangement links TRBV12-3 or TRBV12-4 to TRBJ2-5. The CDR3 covers 14 residues. The CDR3: CASSLYGFQETQYF.

The V and J genes are TRBV7-2 and TRBJ1-2; TCRdb names TRBD1, which stays unverified in the absence of DNA. Germline loops: CDR1 SGHTA, CDR2 FQGNSA. The CDR3 has 15 residues. CDR3 sequence reads: CASSLSPGLNYGYTF.

V usage is TRBV5-1 and J usage is TRBJ2-3; the TCRdb D gene call, TRBD1, has no DNA to confirm it. This CDR3 comprises 14 residues. Germline assignment: CDR1 SGHRS and CDR2 YFSETQ. CDR3 amino acids: CASSPGGITDTQYF.

The chain recombines TRBV6-1 with TRBJ2-7; TCRdb outputs TRBD1, but without DNA this stays unchecked. CDR3 length: 14 amino acids. Germline values: CDR1 MNHNS, CDR2 SASEGT. The CDR3 here is CASRPQGVVHEQYF.

The V and J genes are TRBV5-1 and TRBJ2-7. CDR3 length: 16 residues. CDR1 and CDR2 from the germline V gene are SGHRS and YFSETQ. This chain's CDR3 is CASAGTVWTGPNEQYF.

The gene calls are TRBV5-1 and TRBJ1-6; the TRBD1 assignment by TCRdb is unverifiable without DNA. Germline CDR1 and CDR2: SGHRS and YFSETQ. This CDR3 spans 15 amino acids. The chain's CDR3 is CASSPQGANNSPLHF.

This chain links TRBV20-1 with TRBJ1-2; without DNA, the TCRdb call of TRBD1 cannot be checked. Per germline, CDR1 DFQATT and CDR2 SNEGSKA (reference sequence). The CDR3 spans 15 residues. CDR3 sequence reads: CSARDSGTGFYGYTF.

The J gene is TRBJ2-1, the V gene TRBV5-1; TCRdb's assignment of TRBD1 cannot be checked, as there is no DNA. CDR3 length: 17 amino acids. Germline-derived CDR1 and CDR2 are SGHRS and YFSETQ. The CDR3 reads CASSRSGTGGTYNEQFF.

V usage is TRBV5-1 and J usage is TRBJ2-7; TCRdb names TRBD1, which stays unverified in the absence of DNA. The CDR3 is 15 residues long. The germline V gene has CDR1 SGHRS and CDR2 YFSETQ. The CDR3 loop reads CASSFLQGAFYEQYF.

The gene calls are TRBV7-9 and TRBJ2-7; TCRdb returns TRBD1, unconfirmable since there is no DNA. The CDR3 is made up of 13 amino acids. Germline CDR1 SEHNR, CDR2 FQNEAQ (reference sequence). This CDR3 reads CASSPGSRGEQYF. Full variable domain (remainder filled in from reference TRBV7-9 and TRBJ2-7): DTGVSQNPRHKITKRGQNVTFRCDPISEHNRLYWYRQTLGQGPEFLTYFQNEAQLEKSRLLSDRFSAERPKGSFSTLEIQRTEQGDSAMYLCASSPGSRGEQYFGPGTRLTVT.

This CDR3 reads CSARLGTYPGEPQHF. The J gene is TRBJ1-5, the V gene TRBV20-1; absent DNA, TCRdb's TRBD1 call cannot be checked. The CDR3 spans 15 residues. Germline-derived CDR1 and CDR2 are DFQATT and SNEGSKA (reference sequence).

This chain uses TRBV7-2 with TRBJ2-7; the D call from TCRdb, TRBD1, cannot be confirmed without DNA. The CDR3 is 18 residues long. The germline V gene has CDR1 SGHTA and CDR2 FQGNSA. CDR3 residues: CASCPAGQGTPTDYEQYF.

The rearrangement links TRBV5-1 to TRBJ2-3. This CDR3 has 14 residues. Germline V gene lookup returns CDR1 SGHRS and CDR2 YFSETQ. The CDR3 region is CASSLDRGTDTQYF.

J is TRBJ2-7 and V is TRBV5-1; TCRdb reports TRBD2, a call that lacks DNA to check it against. Germline CDR1 SGHRS, CDR2 YFSETQ. This CDR3 is built from 15 residues. The CDR3 sequence: CASSVGGLLYYEQYF.

The V gene is TRBV2, the J gene TRBJ2-1; TCRdb calls TRBD1, which cannot be checked without DNA. CDR1 SNHLY and CDR2 FYNNEI come from the germline V gene. The CDR3 consists of 15 residues. This CDR3 reads CASGGWGSAYNEQFF.

The rearrangement joins TRBV18 to TRBJ2-3; the TCRdb call, TRBD1, lacks DNA for checking. Germline V CDR1 and CDR2: KGHSH, LQKENI. This CDR3 has 17 amino acids. The CDR3: CASSPTTGVLDTDTQYF.